The rows below give T cell receptor beta chains drawn from one sample of a study of T cells in Graves' hyperthyroidism and ophthalmopathy. TCRdb re-derived calls from the multiplex PCR reads in MiXCR, one entry per CDR3 protein. Of 700,000 to 950,000 distinct CDR3 sequences in the sample, about 35% were seen once. The sample taken for sequencing was blood. The source is a woman aged 35 to 49 with Graves' hyperthyroidism. Both conserved end residues are part of each CDR3. D genes are given only for firm matches. Not every row has a clone size; where given, it reads once, few, many or a size class.

d_call: .; v_call: TRBV5-5; clone_size: .; j_call: TRBJ1-5; cdr3_nt: TGTGCCAGCAGCTTGAACTCTTTCAATCAGCCCCAGCATTTT; cdr3_aa: CASSLNSFNQPQHF
d_call: .; v_call: TRBV19; clone_size: .; j_call: TRBJ2-1; cdr3_nt: TGTGCCAGTAGGGAGGACGGGTACAATGAGCAGTTCTTC; cdr3_aa: CASREDGYNEQFF
d_call: TRBD1; v_call: TRBV4-1; clone_size: .; j_call: TRBJ1-1; cdr3_nt: TGCGCCAGCAGCCAAGAATCGGACAGGTACGATAACACTGAAGCTTTCTTT; cdr3_aa: CASSQESDRYDNTEAFF
d_call: .; v_call: TRBV6-5; clone_size: many; j_call: TRBJ1-6; cdr3_nt: TGTGCCAGCTTGACCCACCGGGGAGGAAGTAATTCACCCCTCCACTTT; cdr3_aa: CASLTHRGGSNSPLHF
d_call: TRBD1; v_call: TRBV29-1; clone_size: .; j_call: TRBJ1-1; cdr3_nt: TGCAGCTCCCGGGACAGTTCCACTGAAGCTTTCTTT; cdr3_aa: CSSRDSSTEAFF
d_call: TRBD1; v_call: TRBV20-1; clone_size: .; j_call: TRBJ1-2; cdr3_nt: TGCAGTGCTAGGGGGCAGGGGGTCACGGATGGCTACACCTTC; cdr3_aa: CSARGQGVTDGYTF
d_call: .; v_call: TRBV13; clone_size: .; j_call: TRBJ1-4; cdr3_nt: TGTGCCAGCAGCTTAGACAGGGAGAGAGGGAAACTGTTTTTT; cdr3_aa: CASSLDRERGKLFF
d_call: .; v_call: TRBV29-1; clone_size: .; j_call: TRBJ1-2; cdr3_nt: TGCAGCGTTCGAGGGTCGTATTATGGCTACACCTTC; cdr3_aa: CSVRGSYYGYTF
d_call: TRBD2; v_call: TRBV4-1; clone_size: few; j_call: TRBJ2-7; cdr3_nt: TGCGCCAGCAGCCAAACGACTAGCGGGTCATACGAGCAGTACTTC; cdr3_aa: CASSQTTSGSYEQYF
d_call: .; v_call: TRBV7-9; clone_size: .; j_call: TRBJ1-1; cdr3_nt: TGTGCCAGCAGCTTGGAACAGGGAATCGGTGAAGCTTTCTTT; cdr3_aa: CASSLEQGIGEAFF
d_call: TRBD1; v_call: TRBV6-5; clone_size: few; j_call: TRBJ2-5; cdr3_nt: TGTGCCAGCAGTGAAACCTTGACAGGGGGCCAAGAGACCCAGTACTTC; cdr3_aa: CASSETLTGGQETQYF
d_call: .; v_call: TRBV19; clone_size: few; j_call: TRBJ2-7; cdr3_nt: TGTGCCTGGAGTGTGGGACGGGCGTACGAGCAGTACTTC; cdr3_aa: CAWSVGRAYEQYF
d_call: .; v_call: TRBV6-1; clone_size: .; j_call: TRBJ1-2; cdr3_nt: TGTGCCGGCAGTATGACCCGGAGGGACTACACCTTC; cdr3_aa: CAGSMTRRDYTF
d_call: .; v_call: TRBV20-1; clone_size: .; j_call: TRBJ2-5; cdr3_nt: TGCAGTGGACATGGAGTGGGAGGAGAGACCCAGTACTTC; cdr3_aa: CSGHGVGGETQYF
d_call: .; v_call: TRBV6-1; clone_size: .; j_call: TRBJ1-3; cdr3_nt: TGTGCCAGCAGTGACAAGACGTCGATGTCTGGAAACACCATAGATTTT; cdr3_aa: CASSDKTSMSGNTIDF
d_call: TRBD1; v_call: TRBV12-3/TRBV12-4; clone_size: few; j_call: TRBJ1-2; cdr3_nt: TGTGCCAGCAGCGTACCAGGGGGCGCGGGGGGCTACACCTTC; cdr3_aa: CASSVPGGAGGYTF
d_call: .; v_call: TRBV20-1; clone_size: few; j_call: TRBJ2-2; cdr3_nt: TGCAGTGCTAGAGATCGGCCTGCGAACACCGGGGAGCTGTTTTTT; cdr3_aa: CSARDRPANTGELFF
d_call: .; v_call: TRBV20-1; clone_size: .; j_call: TRBJ2-5; cdr3_nt: TGCAGTGCTAGAGGGGGCCTAAAGGGGAAAGAGACCCAGTACTTC; cdr3_aa: CSARGGLKGKETQYF
d_call: TRBD1; v_call: TRBV5-6; clone_size: .; j_call: TRBJ1-4; cdr3_nt: TGTGCCAGCAGGGAGACAGGGGGTTCCGAAAAACTGTTTTTT; cdr3_aa: CASRETGGSEKLFF
d_call: .; v_call: TRBV9; clone_size: few; j_call: TRBJ1-2; cdr3_nt: TGTGCCACATCCCTAGCTAACTATGGCTACACCTTC; cdr3_aa: CATSLANYGYTF
d_call: .; v_call: TRBV2; clone_size: many; j_call: TRBJ2-5; cdr3_nt: TGTGCCAGCAGGGCCGGGTTCCAAGAGACCCAGTACTTC; cdr3_aa: CASRAGFQETQYF
d_call: .; v_call: TRBV7-8; clone_size: many; j_call: TRBJ1-1; cdr3_nt: TGTGCCAGCAGCTTAAGGGGGGATGAAGCTTTCTTT; cdr3_aa: CASSLRGDEAFF
d_call: .; v_call: TRBV7-9; clone_size: many; j_call: TRBJ2-7; cdr3_nt: TGTGCCAGCAGCCCCGCGGACTACGAGCAGTACTTC; cdr3_aa: CASSPADYEQYF
d_call: .; v_call: TRBV6-2/TRBV6-3; clone_size: .; j_call: TRBJ1-2; cdr3_nt: TGTGCCAGCAGCCACGGGCAACGACGCTATGGCTACACCTTC; cdr3_aa: CASSHGQRRYGYTF
d_call: TRBD2; v_call: TRBV7-3; clone_size: .; j_call: TRBJ2-5; cdr3_nt: TGTGCCAGCAGCCAAAATAGCGGGGGGGCCCGAGAGACCCAGTACTTC; cdr3_aa: CASSQNSGGARETQYF
d_call: .; v_call: TRBV6-5; clone_size: many; j_call: TRBJ1-2; cdr3_nt: TGTGCCAGCAGTCATCTACAGGTATCGGAAGGCTACACCTTC; cdr3_aa: CASSHLQVSEGYTF
d_call: .; v_call: TRBV7-9; clone_size: many; j_call: TRBJ2-2; cdr3_nt: TGTGCCAGCAGCTTAGTCTCCGGGGAGCTGTTTTTT; cdr3_aa: CASSLVSGELFF
d_call: .; v_call: TRBV25-1; clone_size: .; j_call: TRBJ1-2; cdr3_nt: TGCGCCAGCAGTGAATATACACAGGGTGCCGGCTACACCTTC; cdr3_aa: CASSEYTQGAGYTF